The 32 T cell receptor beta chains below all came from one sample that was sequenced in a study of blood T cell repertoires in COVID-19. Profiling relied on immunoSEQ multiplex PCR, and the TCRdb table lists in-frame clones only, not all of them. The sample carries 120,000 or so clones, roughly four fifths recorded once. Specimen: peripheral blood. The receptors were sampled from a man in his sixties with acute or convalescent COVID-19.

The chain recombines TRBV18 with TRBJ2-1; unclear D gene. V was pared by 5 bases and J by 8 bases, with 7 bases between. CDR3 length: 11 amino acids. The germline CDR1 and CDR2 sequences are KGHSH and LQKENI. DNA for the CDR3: TGTGCCAGCTCATCCGTATATGAGCAGTTCTTC. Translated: CASSSVYEQFF.

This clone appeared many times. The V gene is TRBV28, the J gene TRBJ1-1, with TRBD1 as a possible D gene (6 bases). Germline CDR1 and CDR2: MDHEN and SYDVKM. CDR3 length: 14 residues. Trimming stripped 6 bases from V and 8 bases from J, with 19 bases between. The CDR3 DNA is TGTGCCAGCAGCTCCACACAGGGACCCAACGAAGCTTTCTTT. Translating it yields CASSSTQGPNEAFF.

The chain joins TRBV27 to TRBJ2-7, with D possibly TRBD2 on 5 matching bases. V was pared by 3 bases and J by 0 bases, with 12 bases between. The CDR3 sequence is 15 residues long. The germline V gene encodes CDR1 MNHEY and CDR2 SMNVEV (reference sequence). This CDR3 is CASSLELARSYEQYF. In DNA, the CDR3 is TGTGCCAGCAGTTTGGAGCTAGCCCGCTCCTACGAGCAGTACTTC.

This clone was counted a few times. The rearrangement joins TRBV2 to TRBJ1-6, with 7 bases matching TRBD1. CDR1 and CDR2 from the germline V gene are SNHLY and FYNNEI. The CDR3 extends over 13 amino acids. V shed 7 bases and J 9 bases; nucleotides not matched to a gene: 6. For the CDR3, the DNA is TGTGCCAGCAAACCGACAGGGAGTTCACCCCTCCACTTT. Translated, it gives CASKPTGSSPLHF.

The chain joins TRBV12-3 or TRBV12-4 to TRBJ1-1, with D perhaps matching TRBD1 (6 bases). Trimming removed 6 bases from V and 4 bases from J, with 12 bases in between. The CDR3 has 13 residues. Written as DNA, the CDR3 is TGTGCCAGCAGCAGACAGGCCGCCACTGAAGCTTTCTTT. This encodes CASSRQAATEAFF.

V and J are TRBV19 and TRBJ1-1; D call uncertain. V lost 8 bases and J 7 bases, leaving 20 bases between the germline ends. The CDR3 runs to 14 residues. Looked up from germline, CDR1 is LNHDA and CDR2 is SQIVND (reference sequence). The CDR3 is CASFRRSEGLEAFF. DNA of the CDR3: TGTGCCAGTTTTCGGAGGAGCGAAGGCCTTGAAGCTTTCTTT.

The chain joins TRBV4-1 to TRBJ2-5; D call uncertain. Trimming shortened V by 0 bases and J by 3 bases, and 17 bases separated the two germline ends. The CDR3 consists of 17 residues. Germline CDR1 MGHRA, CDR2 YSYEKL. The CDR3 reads CASSQETTNPSKETQYF. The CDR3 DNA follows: TGCGCCAGCAGCCAAGAGACAACCAATCCCTCCAAAGAGACCCAGTACTTC.

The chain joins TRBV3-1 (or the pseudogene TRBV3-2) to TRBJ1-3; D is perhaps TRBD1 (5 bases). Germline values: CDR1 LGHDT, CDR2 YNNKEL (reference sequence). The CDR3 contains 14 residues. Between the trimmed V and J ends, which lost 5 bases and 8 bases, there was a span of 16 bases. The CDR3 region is CASSVAGPRDTIYF. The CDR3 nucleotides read TGTGCCAGCAGCGTAGCGGGACCTCGGGACACCATATATTTT.

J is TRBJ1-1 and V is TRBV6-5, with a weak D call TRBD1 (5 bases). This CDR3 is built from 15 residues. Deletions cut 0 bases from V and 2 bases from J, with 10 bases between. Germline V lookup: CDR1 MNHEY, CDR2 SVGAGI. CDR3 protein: CASSYSMQGNTEAFF. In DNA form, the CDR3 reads TGTGCCAGCAGTTACTCTATGCAGGGCAACACTGAAGCTTTCTTT.

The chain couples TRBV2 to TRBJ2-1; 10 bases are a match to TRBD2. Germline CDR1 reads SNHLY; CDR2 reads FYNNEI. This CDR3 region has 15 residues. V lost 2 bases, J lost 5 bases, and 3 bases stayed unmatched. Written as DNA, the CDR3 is TGTGCCAGCAGTGAATTGGGACTAGCGCACAATGAGCAGTTCTTC. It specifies CASSELGLAHNEQFF. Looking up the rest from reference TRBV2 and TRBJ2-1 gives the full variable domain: EPEVTQTPSHQVTQMGQEVILRCVPISNHLYFYWYRQILGQKVEFLVSFYNNEISEKSEIFDDQFSVERPDGSNFTLKIRSTKLEDSAMYFCASSELGLAHNEQFFGPGTRLTVL.

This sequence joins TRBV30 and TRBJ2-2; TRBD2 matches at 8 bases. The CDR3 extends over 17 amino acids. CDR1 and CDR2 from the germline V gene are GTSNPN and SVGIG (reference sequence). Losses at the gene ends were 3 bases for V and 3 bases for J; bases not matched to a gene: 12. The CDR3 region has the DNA TGTGCCTGGAGCCTGGGACGAGCGGGAGTTCACACCGGGGAGCTGTTTTTT. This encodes CAWSLGRAGVHTGELFF. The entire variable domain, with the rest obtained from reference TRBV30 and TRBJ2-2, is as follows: SQTIHQWPATLVQPVGSPLSLECTVEGTSNPNLYWYRQAAGRGLQLLFYSVGIGQISSEVPQNLSASRPQDRQFILSSKKLLLSDSGFYLCAWSLGRAGVHTGELFFGEGSRLTVL.

This CDR3 is CASRWTSGSSWETQYF. CDR3 in DNA: TGTGCCAGCAGGTGGACTAGCGGGAGTAGTTGGGAGACCCAGTACTTC. The chain recombines TRBV28 with TRBJ2-5; 13 bases are shared with TRBD2. The CDR3 is 16 amino acids. Germline V gene lookup returns CDR1 MDHEN and CDR2 SYDVKM. V gave up 6 bases and J gave up 5 bases; unmatched junction bases: 9.

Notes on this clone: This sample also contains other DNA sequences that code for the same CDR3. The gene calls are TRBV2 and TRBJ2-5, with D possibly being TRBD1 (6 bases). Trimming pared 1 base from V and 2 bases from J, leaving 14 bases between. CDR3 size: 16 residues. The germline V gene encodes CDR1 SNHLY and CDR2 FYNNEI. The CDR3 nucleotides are TGTGCCAGCAGTGAAGACTGGACGGGGACACAAGAGACCCAGTACTTC. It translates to CASSEDWTGTQETQYF.

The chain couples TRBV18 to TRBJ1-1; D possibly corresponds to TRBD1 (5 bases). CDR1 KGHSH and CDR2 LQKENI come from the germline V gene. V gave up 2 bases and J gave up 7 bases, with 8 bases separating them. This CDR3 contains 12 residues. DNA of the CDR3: TGTGCCAGCTCACCATCGGGGGGTGAAGCTTTCTTT. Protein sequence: CASSPSGGEAFF.

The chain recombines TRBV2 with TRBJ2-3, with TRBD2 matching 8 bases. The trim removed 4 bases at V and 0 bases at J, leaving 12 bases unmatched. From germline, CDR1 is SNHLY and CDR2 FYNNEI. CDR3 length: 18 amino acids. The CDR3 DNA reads TGTGCCAGCAGTGGACGGTCCCCAGCGGGAGATAGCACAGATACGCAGTATTTT. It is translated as CASSGRSPAGDSTDTQYF.

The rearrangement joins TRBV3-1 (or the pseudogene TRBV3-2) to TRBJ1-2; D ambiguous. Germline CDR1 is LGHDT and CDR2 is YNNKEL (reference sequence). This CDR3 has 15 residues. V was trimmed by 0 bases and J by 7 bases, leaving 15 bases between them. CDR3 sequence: CASSQDNRGTGGYTF. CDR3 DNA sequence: TGTGCCAGCAGCCAAGATAACCGGGGTACGGGTGGCTACACCTTC.

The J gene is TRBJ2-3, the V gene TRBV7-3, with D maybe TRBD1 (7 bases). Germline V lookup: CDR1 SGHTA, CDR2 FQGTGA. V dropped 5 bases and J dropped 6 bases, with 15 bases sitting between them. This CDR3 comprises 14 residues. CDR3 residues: CASSKTGRMDTQYF. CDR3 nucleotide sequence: TGTGCCAGCAGCAAGACAGGGAGGATGGATACGCAGTATTTT.

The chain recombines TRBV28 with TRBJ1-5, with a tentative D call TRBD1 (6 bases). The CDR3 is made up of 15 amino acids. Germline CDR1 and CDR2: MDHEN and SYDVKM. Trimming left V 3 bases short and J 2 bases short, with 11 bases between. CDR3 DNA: TGTGCCAGCAGTTTGGAAGGGGGTGGCAATCAGCCCCAGCATTTT. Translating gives CASSLEGGGNQPQHF.

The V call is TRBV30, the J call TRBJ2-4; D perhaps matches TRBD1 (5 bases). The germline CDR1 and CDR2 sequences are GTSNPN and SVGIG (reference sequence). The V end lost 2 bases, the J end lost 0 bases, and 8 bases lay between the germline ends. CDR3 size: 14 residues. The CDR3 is CAWSKGLAKNIQYF. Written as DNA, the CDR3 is TGTGCCTGGAGTAAGGGGCTAGCCAAAAACATTCAGTACTTC.

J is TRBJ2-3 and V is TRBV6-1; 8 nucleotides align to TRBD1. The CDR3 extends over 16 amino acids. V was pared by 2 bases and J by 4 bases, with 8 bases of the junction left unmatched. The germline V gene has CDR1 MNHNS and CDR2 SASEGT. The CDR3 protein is CASSESPGGSSDTQYF. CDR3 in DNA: TGTGCCAGCAGTGAATCTCCAGGGGGCTCGTCAGATACGCAGTATTTT.

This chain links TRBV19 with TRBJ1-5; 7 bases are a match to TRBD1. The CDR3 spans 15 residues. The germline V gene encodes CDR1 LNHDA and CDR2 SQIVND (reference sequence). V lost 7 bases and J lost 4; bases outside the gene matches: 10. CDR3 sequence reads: CASNRGEATNQPQHF. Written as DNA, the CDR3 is TGTGCCAGTAACAGGGGCGAGGCTACGAATCAGCCCCAGCATTTT.

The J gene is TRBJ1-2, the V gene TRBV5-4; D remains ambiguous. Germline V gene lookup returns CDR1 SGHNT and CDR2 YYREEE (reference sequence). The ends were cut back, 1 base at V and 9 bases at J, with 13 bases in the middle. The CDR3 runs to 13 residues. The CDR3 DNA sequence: TGTGCCAGCAGCTTGTTAGGGAGGGAGAGCTACACCTTC. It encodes CASSLLGRESYTF.

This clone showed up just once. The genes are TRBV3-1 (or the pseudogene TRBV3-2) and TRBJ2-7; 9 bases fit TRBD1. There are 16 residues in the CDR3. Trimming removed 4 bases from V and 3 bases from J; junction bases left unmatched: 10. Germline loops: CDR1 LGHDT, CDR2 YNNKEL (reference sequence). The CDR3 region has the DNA TGTGCCAGCAGCCCCCGGACAGGGGCTGGGAACTACGAGCAGTACTTC. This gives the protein CASSPRTGAGNYEQYF.

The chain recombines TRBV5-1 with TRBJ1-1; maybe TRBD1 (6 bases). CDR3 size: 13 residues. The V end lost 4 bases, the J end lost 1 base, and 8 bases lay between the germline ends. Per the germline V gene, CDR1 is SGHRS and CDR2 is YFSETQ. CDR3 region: CASSRGQNTEAFF. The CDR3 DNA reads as TGCGCCAGCAGCAGGGGACAGAACACTGAAGCTTTCTTT.

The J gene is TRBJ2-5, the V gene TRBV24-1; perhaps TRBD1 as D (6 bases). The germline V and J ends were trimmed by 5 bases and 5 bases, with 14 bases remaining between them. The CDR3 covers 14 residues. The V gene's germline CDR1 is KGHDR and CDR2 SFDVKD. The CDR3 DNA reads TGTGCCACCAGTGCTTTAGGGGGAGTGGAGACCCAGTACTTC. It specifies CATSALGGVETQYF.

The CDR3: CASSPAPGSHEQYF. The CDR3 DNA sequence: TGTGCCAGCTCACCGGCTCCAGGGTCCCACGAGCAGTACTTC. The V and J genes are TRBV18 and TRBJ2-7; perhaps TRBD1 as D (5 bases). Per germline, CDR1 KGHSH and CDR2 LQKENI. The V end lost 3 bases, the J end lost 5 bases, and 14 bases lay between the germline ends. The CDR3 sequence is 14 residues long.

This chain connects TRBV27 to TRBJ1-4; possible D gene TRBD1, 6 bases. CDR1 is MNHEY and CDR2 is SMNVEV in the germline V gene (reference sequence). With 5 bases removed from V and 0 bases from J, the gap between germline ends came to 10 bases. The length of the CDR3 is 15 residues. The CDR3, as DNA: TGTGCCAGCAGTACATCAGGGGCAACTAATGAAAAACTGTTTTTT. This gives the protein CASSTSGATNEKLFF.

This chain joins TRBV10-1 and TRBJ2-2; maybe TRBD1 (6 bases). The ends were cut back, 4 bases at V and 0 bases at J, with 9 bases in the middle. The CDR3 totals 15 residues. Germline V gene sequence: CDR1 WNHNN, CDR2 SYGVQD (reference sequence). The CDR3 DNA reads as TGCGCCAGCAGTGGAGACAGGACGAACACCGGGGAGCTGTTTTTT. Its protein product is CASSGDRTNTGELFF.

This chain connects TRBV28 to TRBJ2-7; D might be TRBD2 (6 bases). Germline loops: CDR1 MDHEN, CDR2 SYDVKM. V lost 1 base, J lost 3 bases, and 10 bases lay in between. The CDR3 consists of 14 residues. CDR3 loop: CASSLSDSGYEQYF. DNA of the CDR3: TGTGCCAGCAGTTTATCGGATAGCGGCTACGAGCAGTACTTC.

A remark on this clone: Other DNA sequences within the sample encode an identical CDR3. Written as DNA, the CDR3 is TGTGCCAGTAGTCGACAGGGGGATGAAAAACTGTTTTTT. Its protein product is CASSRQGDEKLFF. The gene calls are TRBV27 and TRBJ1-4; 9 nucleotides match TRBD1. V lost 9 bases and J lost 6; bases outside the gene matches: 5. The CDR3 has 13 residues. CDR1 MNHEY and CDR2 SMNVEV come from the germline V gene (reference sequence).

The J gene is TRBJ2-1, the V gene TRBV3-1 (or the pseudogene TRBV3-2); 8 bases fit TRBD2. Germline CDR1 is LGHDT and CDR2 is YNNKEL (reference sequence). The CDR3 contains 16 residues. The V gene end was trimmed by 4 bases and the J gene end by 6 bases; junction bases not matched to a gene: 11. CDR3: CASSLRTGLGRNEQFF. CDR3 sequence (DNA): TGTGCCAGCAGCCTAAGAACGGGACTAGGGCGCAATGAGCAGTTCTTC.

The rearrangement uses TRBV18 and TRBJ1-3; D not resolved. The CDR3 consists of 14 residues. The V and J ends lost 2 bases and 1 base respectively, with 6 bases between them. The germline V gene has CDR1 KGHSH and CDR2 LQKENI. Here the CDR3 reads CASSPEGSGNTIYF. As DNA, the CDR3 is TGTGCCAGCTCACCAGAGGGTTCTGGAAACACCATATATTTT.